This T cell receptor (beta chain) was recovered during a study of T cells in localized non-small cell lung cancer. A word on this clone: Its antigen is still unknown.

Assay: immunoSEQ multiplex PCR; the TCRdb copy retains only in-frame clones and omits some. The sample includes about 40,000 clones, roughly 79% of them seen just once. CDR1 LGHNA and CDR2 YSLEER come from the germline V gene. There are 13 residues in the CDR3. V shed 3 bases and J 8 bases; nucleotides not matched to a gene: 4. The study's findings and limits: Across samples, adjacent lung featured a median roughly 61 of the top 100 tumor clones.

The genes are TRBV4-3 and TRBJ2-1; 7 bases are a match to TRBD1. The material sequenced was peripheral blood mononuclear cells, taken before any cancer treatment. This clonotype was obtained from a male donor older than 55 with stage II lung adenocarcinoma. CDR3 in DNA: TGCGCCAGCAGCCACCTCACAGGGGATGAGCAGTTCTTC. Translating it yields CASSHLTGDEQFF.